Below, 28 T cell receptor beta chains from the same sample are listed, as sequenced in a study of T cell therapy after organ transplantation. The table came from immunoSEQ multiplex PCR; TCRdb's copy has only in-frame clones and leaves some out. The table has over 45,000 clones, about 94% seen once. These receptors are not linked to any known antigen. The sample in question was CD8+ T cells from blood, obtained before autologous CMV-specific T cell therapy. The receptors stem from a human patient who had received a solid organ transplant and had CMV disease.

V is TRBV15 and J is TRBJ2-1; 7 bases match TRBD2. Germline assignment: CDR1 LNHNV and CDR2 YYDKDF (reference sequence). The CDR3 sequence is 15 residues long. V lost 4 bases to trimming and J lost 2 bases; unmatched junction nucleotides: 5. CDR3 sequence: CATSNGGSPYNEQFF. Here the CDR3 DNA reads TGTGCCACCAGCAATGGCGGGAGCCCCTACAATGAGCAGTTCTTC.

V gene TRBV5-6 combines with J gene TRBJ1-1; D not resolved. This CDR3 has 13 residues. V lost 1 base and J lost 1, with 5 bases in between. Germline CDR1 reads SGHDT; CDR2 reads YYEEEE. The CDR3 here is CASSLRPNTEAFF. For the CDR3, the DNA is TGTGCCAGCAGCTTGCGGCCGAACACTGAAGCTTTCTTT.

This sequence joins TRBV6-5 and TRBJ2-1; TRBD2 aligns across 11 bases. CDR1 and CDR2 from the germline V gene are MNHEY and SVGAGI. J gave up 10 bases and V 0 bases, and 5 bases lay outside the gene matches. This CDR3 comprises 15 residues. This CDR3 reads CASSYSSGRAWEQFF. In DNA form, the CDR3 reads TGTGCCAGCAGTTACTCTAGCGGGAGGGCTTGGGAGCAGTTCTTC.

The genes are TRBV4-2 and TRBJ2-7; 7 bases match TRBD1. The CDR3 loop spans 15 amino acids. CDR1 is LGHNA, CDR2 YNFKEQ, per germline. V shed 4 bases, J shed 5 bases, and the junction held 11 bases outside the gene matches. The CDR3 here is CASSPTSTGSHEQYF. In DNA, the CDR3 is TGTGCCAGCAGCCCAACGTCGACAGGGTCCCACGAGCAGTACTTC.

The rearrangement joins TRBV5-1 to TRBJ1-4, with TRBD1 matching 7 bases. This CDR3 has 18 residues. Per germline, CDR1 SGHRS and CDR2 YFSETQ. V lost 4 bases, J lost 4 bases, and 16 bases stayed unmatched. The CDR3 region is CASSVDGRGQWDNEKLFF. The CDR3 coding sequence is TGCGCCAGCAGCGTTGATGGCCGGGGACAGTGGGATAATGAAAAACTGTTTTTT.

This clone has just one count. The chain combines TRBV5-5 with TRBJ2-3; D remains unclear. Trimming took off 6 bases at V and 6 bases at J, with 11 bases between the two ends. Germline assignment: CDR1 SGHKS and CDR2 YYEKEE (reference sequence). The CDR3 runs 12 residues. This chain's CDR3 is CASTRTVDTQYF. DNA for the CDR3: TGTGCCAGCACCCGTACGGTGGATACGCAGTATTTT.

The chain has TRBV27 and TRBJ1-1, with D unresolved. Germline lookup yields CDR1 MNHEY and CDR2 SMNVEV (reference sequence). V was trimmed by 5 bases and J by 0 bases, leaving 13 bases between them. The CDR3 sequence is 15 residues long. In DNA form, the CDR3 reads TGTGCCAGCAGTGTAGGAACAGTCATGAACACTGAAGCTTTCTTT. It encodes CASSVGTVMNTEAFF.

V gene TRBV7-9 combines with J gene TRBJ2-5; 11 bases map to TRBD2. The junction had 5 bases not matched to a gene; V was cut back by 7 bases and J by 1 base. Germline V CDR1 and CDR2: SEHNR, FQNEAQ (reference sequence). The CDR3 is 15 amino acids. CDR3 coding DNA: TGTGCCAGCAAGCCGGGACTAGCGGTCCAAGAGACCCAGTACTTC. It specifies CASKPGLAVQETQYF.

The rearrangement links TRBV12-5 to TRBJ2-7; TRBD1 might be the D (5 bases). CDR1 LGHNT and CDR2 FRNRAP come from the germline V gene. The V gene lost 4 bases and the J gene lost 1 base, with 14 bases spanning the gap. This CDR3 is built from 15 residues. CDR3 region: CASGSGLGASYEQYF. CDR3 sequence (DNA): TGTGCTAGTGGTTCGGGCCTAGGGGCGTCCTACGAGCAGTACTTC.

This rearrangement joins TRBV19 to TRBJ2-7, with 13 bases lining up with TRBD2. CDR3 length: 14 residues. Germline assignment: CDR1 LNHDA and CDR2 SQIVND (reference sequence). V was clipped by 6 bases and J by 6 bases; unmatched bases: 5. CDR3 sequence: CASSLGTSGAEQYF. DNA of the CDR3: TGTGCCAGTAGCCTCGGGACTAGCGGGGCCGAGCAGTACTTC.

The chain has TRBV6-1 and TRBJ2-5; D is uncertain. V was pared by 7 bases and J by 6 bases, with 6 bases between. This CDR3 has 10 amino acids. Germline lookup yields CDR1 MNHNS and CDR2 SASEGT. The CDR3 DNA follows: TGTGCCAGCATGGTAAAGACCCAGTACTTC. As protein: CASMVKTQYF.

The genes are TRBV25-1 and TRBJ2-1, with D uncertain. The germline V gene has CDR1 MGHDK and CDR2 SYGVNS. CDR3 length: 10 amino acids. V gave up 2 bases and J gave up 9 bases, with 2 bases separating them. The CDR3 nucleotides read TGTGCCAGCAGTGAAGCTGAGCAGTTCTTC. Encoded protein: CASSEAEQFF.

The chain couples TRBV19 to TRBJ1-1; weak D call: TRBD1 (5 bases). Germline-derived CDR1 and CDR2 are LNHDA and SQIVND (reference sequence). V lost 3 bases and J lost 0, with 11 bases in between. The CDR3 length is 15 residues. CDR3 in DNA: TGTGCCAGTAGTATTGAGGACACTTTGAACACTGAAGCTTTCTTT. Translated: CASSIEDTLNTEAFF. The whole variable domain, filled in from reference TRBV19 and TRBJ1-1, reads DGGITQSPKYLFRKEGQNVTLSCEQNLNHDAMYWYRQDPGQGLRLIYYSQIVNDFQKGDIAEGYSVSREKKESFPLTVTSAQKNPTAFYLCASSIEDTLNTEAFFGQGTRLTVV.

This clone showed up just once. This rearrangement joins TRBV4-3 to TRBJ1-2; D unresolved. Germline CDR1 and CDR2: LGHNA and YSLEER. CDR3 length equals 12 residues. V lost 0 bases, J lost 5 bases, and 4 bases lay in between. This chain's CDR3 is CASSQDWYGYTF. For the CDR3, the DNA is TGCGCCAGCAGCCAAGATTGGTATGGCTACACCTTC.

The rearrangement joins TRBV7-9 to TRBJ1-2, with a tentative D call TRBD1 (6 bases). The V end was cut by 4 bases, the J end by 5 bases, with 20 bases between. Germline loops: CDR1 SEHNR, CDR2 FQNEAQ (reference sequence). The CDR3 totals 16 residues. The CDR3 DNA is TGTGCCAGCAGCTCCCAAAATGAAGACAGGATGTATGGCTACACCTTC. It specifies CASSSQNEDRMYGYTF.

The CDR3 reads CASSQVVMDRDNTGELFF. In DNA, the CDR3 is TGCGCCAGCAGCCAAGTAGTCATGGACAGGGACAACACCGGGGAGCTGTTTTTT. The chain uses TRBV4-1 and TRBJ2-2; 8 bases agree with TRBD1. The CDR3 sequence is 18 residues long. Germline V gene lookup returns CDR1 MGHRA and CDR2 YSYEKL. J lost 2 bases, V lost 1 base, and 9 bases had no gene match.

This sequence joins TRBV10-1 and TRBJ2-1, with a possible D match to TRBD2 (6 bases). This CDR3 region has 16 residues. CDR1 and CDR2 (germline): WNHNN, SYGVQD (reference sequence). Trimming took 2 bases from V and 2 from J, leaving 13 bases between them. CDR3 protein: CASSEKGPGAYNEQFF. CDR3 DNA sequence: TGCGCCAGCAGTGAGAAAGGGCCGGGAGCCTACAATGAGCAGTTCTTC.

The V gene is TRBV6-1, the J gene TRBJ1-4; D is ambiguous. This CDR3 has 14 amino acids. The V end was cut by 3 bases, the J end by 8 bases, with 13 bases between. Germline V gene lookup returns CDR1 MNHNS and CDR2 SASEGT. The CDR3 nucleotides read TGTGCCAGCAGTGATCGGTGGGAATTGGAAAAACTGTTTTTT. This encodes CASSDRWELEKLFF.

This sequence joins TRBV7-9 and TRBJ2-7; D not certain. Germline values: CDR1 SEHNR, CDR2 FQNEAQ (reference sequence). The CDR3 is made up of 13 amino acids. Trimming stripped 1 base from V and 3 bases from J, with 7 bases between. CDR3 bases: TGTGCCAGCAGCTTAGGTTCGCTCTACGAGCAGTACTTC. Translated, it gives CASSLGSLYEQYF.

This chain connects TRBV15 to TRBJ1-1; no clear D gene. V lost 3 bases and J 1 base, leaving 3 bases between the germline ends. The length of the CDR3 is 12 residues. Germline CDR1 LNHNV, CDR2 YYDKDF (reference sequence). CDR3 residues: CATSSGNTEAFF. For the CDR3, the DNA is TGTGCCACCAGCAGCGGGAACACTGAAGCTTTCTTT.

CDR3 amino acids: CASGFWGTLNSPLHF. CDR3 coding DNA: TGTGCTAGTGGTTTCTGGGGGACACTTAATTCACCCCTCCACTTT. The chain is built from TRBV12-5 and TRBJ1-6, with TRBD1 as a possible D gene (6 bases). With 3 bases removed from V and 6 bases from J, the gap between germline ends came to 12 bases. Germline assignment: CDR1 LGHNT and CDR2 FRNRAP. The CDR3 runs to 15 residues.

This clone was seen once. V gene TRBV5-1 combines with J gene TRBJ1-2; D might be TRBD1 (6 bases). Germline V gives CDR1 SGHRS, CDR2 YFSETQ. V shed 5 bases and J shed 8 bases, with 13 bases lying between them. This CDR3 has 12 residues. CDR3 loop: CASSAGADGYTF. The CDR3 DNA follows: TGCGCCAGCAGTGCAGGGGCTGACGGCTACACCTTC.

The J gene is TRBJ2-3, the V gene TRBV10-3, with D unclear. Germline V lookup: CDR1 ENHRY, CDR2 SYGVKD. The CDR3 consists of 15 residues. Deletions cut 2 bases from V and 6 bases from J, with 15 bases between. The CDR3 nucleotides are TGTGCCATCAGTGAGCCCGCATGGAGCGCGGATACGCAGTATTTT. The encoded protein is CAISEPAWSADTQYF.

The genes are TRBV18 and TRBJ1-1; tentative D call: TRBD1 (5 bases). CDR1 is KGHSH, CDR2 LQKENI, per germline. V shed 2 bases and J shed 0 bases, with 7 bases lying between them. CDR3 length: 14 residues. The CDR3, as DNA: TGTGCCAGCTCACCAGGGACCATGAACACTGAAGCTTTCTTT. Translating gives CASSPGTMNTEAFF.

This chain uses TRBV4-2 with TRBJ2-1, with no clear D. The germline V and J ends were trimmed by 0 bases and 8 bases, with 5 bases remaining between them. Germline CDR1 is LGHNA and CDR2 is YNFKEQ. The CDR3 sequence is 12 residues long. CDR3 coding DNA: TGTGCCAGCAGCCAAGAGATGGATGAGCAGTTCTTC. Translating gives CASSQEMDEQFF.

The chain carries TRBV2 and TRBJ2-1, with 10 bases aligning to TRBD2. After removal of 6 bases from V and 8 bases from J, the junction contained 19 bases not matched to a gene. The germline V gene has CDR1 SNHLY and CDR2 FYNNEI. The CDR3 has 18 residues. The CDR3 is CASSDLAGVRKLGDEQFF. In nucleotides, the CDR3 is TGTGCCAGCAGCGATCTAGCGGGAGTAAGGAAACTCGGAGATGAGCAGTTCTTC. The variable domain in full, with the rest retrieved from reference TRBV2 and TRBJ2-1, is EPEVTQTPSHQVTQMGQEVILRCVPISNHLYFYWYRQILGQKVEFLVSFYNNEISEKSEIFDDQFSVERPDGSNFTLKIRSTKLEDSAMYFCASSDLAGVRKLGDEQFFGPGTRLTVL.

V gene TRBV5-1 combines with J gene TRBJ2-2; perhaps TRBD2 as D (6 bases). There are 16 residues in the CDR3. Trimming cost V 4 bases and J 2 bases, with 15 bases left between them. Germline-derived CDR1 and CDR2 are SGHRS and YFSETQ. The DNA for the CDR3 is TGCGCCAGCAGCGGTATAGGGGCGGGAAACACCGGGGAGCTGTTTTTT. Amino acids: CASSGIGAGNTGELFF.

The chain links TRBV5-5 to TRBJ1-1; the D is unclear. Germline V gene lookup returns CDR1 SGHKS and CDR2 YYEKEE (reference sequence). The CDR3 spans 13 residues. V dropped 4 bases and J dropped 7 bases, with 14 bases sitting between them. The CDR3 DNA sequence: TGTGCCAGCAGCCCCTTCCTCGTGGGTGAAGCTTTCTTT. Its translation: CASSPFLVGEAFF.